Each of the 25 T cell receptor beta chains below was sequenced from the same sample in a study of cytomegalovirus exposure and HLA in healthy donors. PCR amplification relied on 60 Vbeta primers (plus 13 Jbeta primers). Sequencing was performed with immunoSEQ multiplex PCR; in TCRdb, only in-frame clones are kept and a portion is missing. This repertoire includes approximately 100,000 clones. The sample taken for sequencing was PBMCs. These receptors were obtained from a man aged 45-65 years in good health and CMV-seropositive.

The chain carries TRBV5-4 and TRBJ2-7; possibly TRBD1 for D (6 bases). Trimming took off 4 bases at V and 3 bases at J, with 11 bases between the two ends. This CDR3 is built from 13 residues. Germline CDR1 reads SGHNT; CDR2 reads YYREEE (reference sequence). The CDR3 nucleotides read TGTGCCAGCAGCCGGGACACCAACTACGAGCAGTACTTC. Its protein is CASSRDTNYEQYF.

The V and J genes are TRBV2 and TRBJ2-7, with TRBD1 identical over 7 bases. The trim removed 6 bases at V and 2 bases at J, leaving 1 base unmatched. This CDR3 has 12 residues. The germline V gene has CDR1 SNHLY and CDR2 FYNNEI. The CDR3 sequence: CASSGQAYEQYV. The CDR3, as DNA: TGTGCCAGCAGCGGACAGGCCTACGAGCAGTACGTC.

The rearrangement joins TRBV27 to TRBJ1-2; TRBD1 matches at 7 bases. The germline V gene encodes CDR1 MNHEY and CDR2 SMNVEV (reference sequence). After removal of 5 bases from V and 4 bases from J, the junction contained 22 bases not matched to a gene. The CDR3 has 19 residues. The CDR3 loop is CASSPRRQGEVPLRYGYTF. DNA of the CDR3: TGTGCCAGCAGTCCCCGACGACAGGGAGAGGTACCACTTCGCTATGGCTACACCTTC.

The gene calls are TRBV4-2 and TRBJ1-1, with D uncertain. This CDR3 spans 15 amino acids. V dropped 4 bases and J dropped 1 base, with 13 bases sitting between them. The germline V gene has CDR1 LGHNA and CDR2 YNFKEQ. CDR3 residues: CASSLFTNGNTEAFF. The CDR3 DNA follows: TGTGCCAGCAGCCTTTTCACTAATGGGAACACTGAAGCTTTCTTT.

V and J are TRBV5-8 and TRBJ2-1, with 9 bases identical to TRBD2. This CDR3 is 15 amino acids long. V shed 1 base and J 6 bases; nucleotides not matched to a gene: 5. The germline V gene encodes CDR1 SGHTS and CDR2 YDEGEE. The CDR3 spells CASSLRLAGPNEQFF. CDR3 nucleotide sequence: TGTGCCAGCAGCTTGCGGCTAGCGGGACCCAATGAGCAGTTCTTC.

The genes are TRBV7-9 and TRBJ1-1; 7 bases are shared with TRBD1. V gave up 5 bases and J gave up 5 bases; unmatched junction bases: 17. Germline lookup yields CDR1 SEHNR and CDR2 FQNEAQ (reference sequence). The CDR3 is 17 amino acids. The CDR3 nucleotides read TGTGCCAGCAGCCCAAGGAGGCTAGGGGGCGTGGAGACTGAAGCTTTCTTT. Translated, it gives CASSPRRLGGVETEAFF.

The chain recombines TRBV7-2 with TRBJ2-5; 8 positions agree with TRBD2. V dropped 2 bases and J dropped 2; count of bases not matched to a gene: 16. From germline, CDR1 is SGHTA and CDR2 FQGNSA. This CDR3 has 19 residues. The CDR3 nucleotides are TGTGCCAGCAGCTTAAACGATGGCGGGAGGCGTTACGGACAAGAGACCCAGTACTTC. Translation gives CASSLNDGGRRYGQETQYF.

The chain couples TRBV28 to TRBJ2-7, with 7 bases identical to TRBD2. Per the germline V gene, CDR1 is MDHEN and CDR2 is SYDVKM. The J segment lost 6 bases and the V segment lost 8 bases, leaving 13 bases of the junction unmatched. The CDR3 runs 14 residues. As DNA, the CDR3 is TGTGCCAGCGCCTGGGGGGGGACCGGGGGCGAGCAGTACTTC. It specifies CASAWGGTGGEQYF.

The chain is built from TRBV4-3 and TRBJ1-5; unclear D gene. The CDR3 consists of 15 residues. V was trimmed by 0 bases and J by 7 bases, leaving 13 bases between them. In germline, CDR1 is LGHNA, CDR2 YSLEER. CDR3: CASSQDEGRRQPQHF. CDR3 in DNA: TGCGCCAGCAGCCAAGATGAGGGCAGGAGGCAGCCCCAGCATTTT.

The rearrangement joins TRBV27 to TRBJ2-3; D not resolved. Trimming took 4 bases from V and 0 from J, leaving 8 bases between them. Germline CDR1 reads MNHEY; CDR2 reads SMNVEV (reference sequence). The CDR3 spans 14 residues. The CDR3 here is CASSSTTSTDTQYF. CDR3 nucleotide sequence: TGTGCCAGCAGTTCCACGACTAGCACAGATACGCAGTATTTT.

The chain carries TRBV6-5 and TRBJ1-1; possible D gene TRBD1, 6 bases. V was cut by 7 bases and J by 10 bases, with 19 bases left in between. Germline lookup yields CDR1 MNHEY and CDR2 SVGAGI. CDR3 length: 13 residues. CDR3 amino acids: CASKGEMKPRAFF. As DNA, the CDR3 is TGTGCCAGCAAGGGGGAGATGAAGCCTCGAGCTTTCTTT.

V and J are TRBV7-3 and TRBJ2-1; the match to TRBD2 covers 10 bases. The V segment lost 2 bases and the J segment 10 bases; nucleotides outside the gene matches: 8. There are 15 residues in the CDR3. CDR1 is SGHTA, CDR2 FQGTGA, per germline. The CDR3 is CASSLGLAGVREQFF. The CDR3 region has the DNA TGTGCCAGCAGCTTAGGCCTAGCGGGAGTCCGGGAGCAGTTCTTC. The full variable domain, completed using reference TRBV7-3 and TRBJ2-1, is GAGVSQTPSNKVTEKGKYVELRCDPISGHTALYWYRQSLGQGPEFLIYFQGTGAADDSGLPNDRFFAVRPEGSVSTLKIQRTERGDSAVYLCASSLGLAGVREQFFGPGTRLTVL.

The gene calls are TRBV4-1 and TRBJ2-2, with 7 bases that match TRBD1. Germline V lookup: CDR1 MGHRA, CDR2 YSYEKL. Trimming cost V 4 bases and J 0 bases; bases outside gene matches: 5. The CDR3 has 16 residues. The CDR3 coding sequence is TGCGCCAGCAGCCGTGGGACAGCACCGAACACCGGGGAGCTGTTTTTT. Encoded protein: CASSRGTAPNTGELFF.

The V call is TRBV6-5, the J call TRBJ2-5; TRBD2 aligns across 7 bases. V lost 6 bases and J lost 2; bases outside the gene matches: 9. The CDR3 runs to 15 residues. The germline gives CDR1 MNHEY, CDR2 SVGAGI. The CDR3 loop reads CASRLRLAAQETQYF. CDR3 nucleotide sequence: TGTGCCAGCAGGTTAAGGCTAGCGGCTCAAGAGACCCAGTACTTC.

The CDR3 region has the DNA TGTGCCAGCAGCCCAAGGACAGGGACTAACTATGGCTACACCTTC. Amino acid sequence: CASSPRTGTNYGYTF. The chain joins TRBV5-4 to TRBJ1-2; 8 bases are shared with TRBD1. The CDR3 contains 15 residues. CDR1 and CDR2 from the germline V gene are SGHNT and YYREEE (reference sequence). The V gene end was trimmed by 4 bases and the J gene end by 0 bases; junction bases not matched to a gene: 5.

The V and J genes are TRBV4-3 and TRBJ1-1, with D hard to call. CDR3 length equals 15 residues. Germline V gene data show CDR1 as LGHNA and CDR2 as YSLEER. Deletions cut 3 bases from V and 0 bases from J, with 11 bases between. CDR3 sequence: CASSHEAIMNTEAFF. The CDR3 DNA is TGCGCCAGCAGCCACGAGGCAATTATGAACACTGAAGCTTTCTTT.

This chain joins TRBV5-4 and TRBJ2-1, with TRBD2 matching 7 bases. Trimming took 4 bases from V and 6 from J; bases not matched to a gene: 10. CDR3 length: 15 residues. CDR1 and CDR2 (germline): SGHNT, YYREEE (reference sequence). The DNA for the CDR3 is TGTGCCAGCAGCCCCCCCCGGACTAGTATCAATGAGCAGTTCTTC. Translation gives CASSPPRTSINEQFF.

The chain is built from TRBV11-3 and TRBJ1-2; D may be TRBD1 (5 bases). The germline V gene has CDR1 SGHNT and CDR2 YENEEA. The ends were cut back, 5 bases at V and 5 bases at J, with 18 bases in the middle. CDR3 length equals 15 residues. The CDR3 DNA sequence: TGTGCCAGCAGCCTGGGGCGGGGGTTACCATATGGCTACACCTTC. This translates into CASSLGRGLPYGYTF.

The rearrangement links TRBV25-1 to TRBJ2-7; a possible D gene is TRBD1 (5 bases). V was clipped by 1 base and J by 7 bases, with 20 bases between them. The CDR3 extends over 16 amino acids. Germline V lookup: CDR1 MGHDK, CDR2 SYGVNS. The CDR3 coding sequence is TGTGCCAGCAGTGAATTGGGGCGGTTCCTCCCCGGGGAGCAGTACTTC. This sequence encodes CASSELGRFLPGEQYF.

This sequence joins TRBV7-8 and TRBJ2-3, with 8 nucleotides matching TRBD2. The germline CDR1 and CDR2 sequences are SGHVS and FQNEAQ. V trimming: 7 bases; J trimming: 5 bases; junction bases outside the gene matches: 8. The CDR3 consists of 14 residues. The CDR3 protein is CASTFQTSEDTQYF. The CDR3 region has the DNA TGTGCCAGCACCTTCCAGACTAGCGAAGATACGCAGTATTTT.

V and J are TRBV30 and TRBJ1-2; 9 nucleotides line up with TRBD1. Losses at the gene ends were 3 bases for V and 5 bases for J; bases not matched to a gene: 10. Germline V gene sequence: CDR1 GTSNPN, CDR2 SVGIG (reference sequence). This CDR3 region has 15 residues. Here the CDR3 reads CAWRLGGTGPYGYTF. The CDR3 DNA reads TGTGCCTGGAGACTTGGAGGGACAGGGCCATATGGCTACACCTTC.

The rearrangement uses TRBV9 and TRBJ2-7; D is unresolved. V was cut by 4 bases and J by 2 bases, with 10 bases left in between. This CDR3 contains 13 residues. Per germline, CDR1 SGDLS and CDR2 YYNGEE. CDR3 in amino acids: CASSPRPTYEQYF. CDR3 nucleotide sequence: TGTGCCAGCAGCCCCAGGCCCACCTACGAGCAGTACTTC.

The chain recombines TRBV18 with TRBJ2-7; 7 bases line up with TRBD1. The CDR3 covers 13 residues. Germline V CDR1 and CDR2: KGHSH, LQKENI. Trimming took 3 bases from V and 3 from J; bases not matched to a gene: 2. This CDR3 is CASSPGQFYEQYF. In nucleotides, the CDR3 is TGTGCCAGCTCACCGGGACAGTTCTACGAGCAGTACTTC.

V usage is TRBV7-9 and J usage is TRBJ2-1, with 12 nucleotides matching TRBD1. Unmatched junction bases numbered 15, after V lost 3 bases and J lost 9 bases. There are 18 residues in the CDR3. Per the germline V gene, CDR1 is SEHNR and CDR2 is FQNEAQ (reference sequence). CDR3 nucleotides: TGTGCCAGCAGCTTCCCTAGGGGTGGGGACAGGGGGCTCGGTGAGCAGTTCTTC. It encodes CASSFPRGGDRGLGEQFF.

The chain employs TRBV7-9 and TRBJ2-1, with TRBD1 identical over 9 bases. CDR1 and CDR2 from the germline V gene are SEHNR and FQNEAQ (reference sequence). V lost 5 bases, J lost 8 bases, and 4 bases stayed unmatched. CDR3 length: 13 residues. The CDR3 is CASSPTGGYEQFF. Written as DNA, the CDR3 is TGTGCCAGCAGCCCGACAGGGGGATATGAGCAGTTCTTC.